Detailed here is one T cell receptor beta chain. Its antigen is undetermined. Germline assignment: CDR1 MGHRA and CDR2 YSYEKL. The CDR3 spans 15 residues. Deletions cut 3 bases from V and 5 bases from J, with 17 bases between. PCR employed 60 Vbeta and 13 Jbeta primers. Measured with immunoSEQ multiplex PCR; TCRdb has only the in-frame clones, and not every one. The sample lists approximately 180,000 clones; around 80% were seen once. The sample is drawn from a study of cytomegalovirus exposure and HLA in healthy donors. Whole-study findings and limits: A few of the chains that were CMV-associated were confirmed in vitro to be specific for CMV antigens. Altogether, 164 TCR beta chains were recorded as cytomegalovirus-associated. Presence/absence analyses assumed roughly uniform sequencing depth across donors, which may not hold. Looking again later, the authors saw that most CMV-associated TCR beta chains seemed HLA-restricted.

The specimen sequenced was PBMCs. The chain links TRBV4-1 to TRBJ2-7; tentatively, D is TRBD2 (5 bases). The TCR was taken from a woman aged 25 to 45 in good health and CMV-seropositive. In DNA form, the CDR3 reads TGCGCCAGCAGCCATGAGACTCGAGGGTTCGACGAGCAGTACTTC. Its protein product is CASSHETRGFDEQYF.